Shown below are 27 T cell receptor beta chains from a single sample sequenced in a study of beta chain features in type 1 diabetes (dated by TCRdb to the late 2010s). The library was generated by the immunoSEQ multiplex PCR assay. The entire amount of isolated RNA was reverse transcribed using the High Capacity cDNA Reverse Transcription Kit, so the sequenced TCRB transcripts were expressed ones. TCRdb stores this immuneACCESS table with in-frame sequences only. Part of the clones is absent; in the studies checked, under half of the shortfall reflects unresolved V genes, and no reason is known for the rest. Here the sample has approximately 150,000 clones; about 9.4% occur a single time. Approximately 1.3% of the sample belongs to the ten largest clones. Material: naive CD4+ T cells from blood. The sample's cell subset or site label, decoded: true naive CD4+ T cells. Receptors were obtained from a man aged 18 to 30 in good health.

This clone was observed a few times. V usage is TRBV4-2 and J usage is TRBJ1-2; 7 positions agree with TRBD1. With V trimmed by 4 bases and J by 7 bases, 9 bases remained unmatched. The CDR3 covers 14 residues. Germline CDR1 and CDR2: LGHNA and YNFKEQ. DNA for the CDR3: TGTGCCAGCAGCCCAGGGGGGATCCCGGGTGGCTACACCTTC. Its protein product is CASSPGGIPGGYTF.

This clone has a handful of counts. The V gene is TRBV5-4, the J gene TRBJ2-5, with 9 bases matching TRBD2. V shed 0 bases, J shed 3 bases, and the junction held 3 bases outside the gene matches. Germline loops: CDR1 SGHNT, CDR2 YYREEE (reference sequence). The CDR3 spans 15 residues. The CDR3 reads CASSLVGGGEETQYF. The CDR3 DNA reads TGTGCCAGCAGCTTGGTGGGCGGGGGGGAAGAGACCCAGTACTTC.

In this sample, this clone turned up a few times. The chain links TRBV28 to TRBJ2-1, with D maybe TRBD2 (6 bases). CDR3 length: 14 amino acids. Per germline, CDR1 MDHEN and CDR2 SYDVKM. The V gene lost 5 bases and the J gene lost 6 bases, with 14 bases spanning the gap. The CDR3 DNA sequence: TGTGCCAGCAGTATGGGCGGGGTCTTCAATGAGCAGTTCTTC. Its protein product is CASSMGGVFNEQFF. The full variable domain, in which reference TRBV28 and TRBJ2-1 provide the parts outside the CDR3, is DVKVTQSSRYLVKRTGEKVFLECVQDMDHENMFWYRQDPGLGLRLIYFSYDVKMKEKGDIPEGYSVSREKKERFSLILESASTNQTSMYLCASSMGGVFNEQFFGPGTRLTVL.

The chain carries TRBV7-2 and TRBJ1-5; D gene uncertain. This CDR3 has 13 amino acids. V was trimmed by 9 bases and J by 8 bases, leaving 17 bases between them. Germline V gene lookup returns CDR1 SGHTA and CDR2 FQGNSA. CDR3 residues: CASSGRGSEPQHF. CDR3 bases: TGTGCCAGTAGTGGACGAGGGAGTGAGCCCCAGCATTTT.

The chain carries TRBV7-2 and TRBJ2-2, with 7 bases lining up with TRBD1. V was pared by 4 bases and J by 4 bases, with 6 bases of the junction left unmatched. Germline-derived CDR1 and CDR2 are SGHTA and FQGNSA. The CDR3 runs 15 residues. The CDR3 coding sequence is TGTGCCAGCAGCTCTAGACAGGGCGGCACCGGGGAGCTGTTTTTT. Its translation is CASSSRQGGTGELFF.

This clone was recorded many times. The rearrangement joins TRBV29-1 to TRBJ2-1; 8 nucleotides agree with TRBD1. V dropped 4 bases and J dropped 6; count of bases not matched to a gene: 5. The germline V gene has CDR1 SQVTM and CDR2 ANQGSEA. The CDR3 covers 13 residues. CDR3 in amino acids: CSVAQGVGNEQFF. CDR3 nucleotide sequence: TGCAGCGTTGCACAGGGGGTAGGCAATGAGCAGTTCTTC.

This CDR3 is CASSIRDSSYNEQFF. In DNA, the CDR3 is TGTGCCAGTAGTATCCGGGACAGCTCCTACAATGAGCAGTTCTTC. The rearrangement joins TRBV19 to TRBJ2-1; TRBD1 matches 7 bases. Germline CDR1 reads LNHDA; CDR2 reads SQIVND (reference sequence). This CDR3 contains 15 residues. V shed 3 bases, J shed 0 bases, and the junction held 2 bases outside the gene matches.

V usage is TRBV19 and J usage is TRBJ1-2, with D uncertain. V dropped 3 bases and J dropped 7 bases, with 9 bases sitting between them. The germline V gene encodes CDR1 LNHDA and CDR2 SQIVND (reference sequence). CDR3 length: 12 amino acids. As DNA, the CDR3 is TGTGCCAGTAGTATTGGAGCGGGTGGCTACACCTTC. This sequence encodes CASSIGAGGYTF.

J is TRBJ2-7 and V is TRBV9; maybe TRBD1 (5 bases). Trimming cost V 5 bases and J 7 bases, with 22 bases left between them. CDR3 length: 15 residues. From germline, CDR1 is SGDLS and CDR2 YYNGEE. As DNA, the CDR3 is TGTGCCAGCAGTCCCCACCTTGAGCAGGGTATAGAGCAGTACTTC. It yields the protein CASSPHLEQGIEQYF.

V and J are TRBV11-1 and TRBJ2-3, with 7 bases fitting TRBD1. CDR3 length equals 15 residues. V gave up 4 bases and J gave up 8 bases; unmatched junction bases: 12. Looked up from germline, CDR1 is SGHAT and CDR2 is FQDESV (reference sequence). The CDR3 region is CASSWTGINYVTQYF. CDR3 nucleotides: TGTGCCAGCAGCTGGACAGGTATTAATTACGTTACGCAGTATTTT.

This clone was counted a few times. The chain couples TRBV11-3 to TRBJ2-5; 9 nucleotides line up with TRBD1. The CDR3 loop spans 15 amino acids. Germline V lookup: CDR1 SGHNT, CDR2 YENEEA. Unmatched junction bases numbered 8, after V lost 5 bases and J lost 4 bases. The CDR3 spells CASSPGTGRLETQYF. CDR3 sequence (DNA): TGTGCCAGCAGCCCCGGGACAGGGAGGTTAGAGACCCAGTACTTC.

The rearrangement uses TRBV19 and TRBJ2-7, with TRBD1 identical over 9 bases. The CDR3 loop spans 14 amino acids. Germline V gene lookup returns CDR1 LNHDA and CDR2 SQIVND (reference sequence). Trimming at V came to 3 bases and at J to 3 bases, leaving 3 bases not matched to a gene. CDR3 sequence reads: CASSMRTGVYEQYF. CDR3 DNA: TGTGCCAGTAGTATGAGGACAGGGGTCTACGAGCAGTACTTC.

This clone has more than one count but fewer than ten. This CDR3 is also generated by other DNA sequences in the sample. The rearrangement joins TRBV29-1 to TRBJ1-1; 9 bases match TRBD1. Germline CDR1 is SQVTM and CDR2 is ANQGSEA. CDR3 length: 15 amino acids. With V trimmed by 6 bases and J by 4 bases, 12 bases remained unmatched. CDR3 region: CSVQSGGQGLTEAFF. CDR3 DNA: TGCAGCGTCCAAAGCGGGGGACAGGGACTCACTGAAGCTTTCTTT.

This chain's CDR3 is CASSLRQASSGANVLTF. CDR3 sequence (DNA): TGTGCCAGCAGCTTGCGACAGGCCAGCTCTGGGGCCAACGTCCTGACTTTC. V is TRBV5-6 and J is TRBJ2-6; TRBD1 is a possible D gene (6 bases). The length of the CDR3 is 17 residues. The germline gives CDR1 SGHDT, CDR2 YYEEEE. Deletions cut 1 base from V and 0 bases from J, with 11 bases between.

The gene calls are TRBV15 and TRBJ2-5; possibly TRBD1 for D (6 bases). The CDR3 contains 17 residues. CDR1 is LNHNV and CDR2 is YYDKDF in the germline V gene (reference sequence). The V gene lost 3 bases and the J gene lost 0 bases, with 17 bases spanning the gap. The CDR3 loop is CATSSGRDTLYQETQYF. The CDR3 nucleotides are TGTGCCACCAGCAGTGGCCGGGACACTTTGTACCAAGAGACCCAGTACTTC. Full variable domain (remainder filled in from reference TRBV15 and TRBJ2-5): DAMVIQNPRYQVTQFGKPVTLSCSQTLNHNVMYWYQQKSSQAPKLLFHYYDKDFNNEADTPDNFQSRRPNTSFCFLDIRSPGLGDTAMYLCATSSGRDTLYQETQYFGPGTRLLVL.

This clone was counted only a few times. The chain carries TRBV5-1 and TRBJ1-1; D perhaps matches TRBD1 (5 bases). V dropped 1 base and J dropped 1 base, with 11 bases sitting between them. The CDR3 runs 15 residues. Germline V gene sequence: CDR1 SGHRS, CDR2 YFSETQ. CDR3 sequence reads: CASSLITGGNTEAFF. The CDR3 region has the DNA TGCGCCAGCAGCTTGATAACGGGGGGGAACACTGAAGCTTTCTTT.

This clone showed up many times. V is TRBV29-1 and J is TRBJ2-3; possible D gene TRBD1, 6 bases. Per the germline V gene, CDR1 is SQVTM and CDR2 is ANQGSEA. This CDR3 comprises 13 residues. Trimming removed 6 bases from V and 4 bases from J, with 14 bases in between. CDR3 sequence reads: CSVGEPGADTQYF. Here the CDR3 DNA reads TGCAGCGTAGGAGAGCCAGGGGCAGATACGCAGTATTTT.

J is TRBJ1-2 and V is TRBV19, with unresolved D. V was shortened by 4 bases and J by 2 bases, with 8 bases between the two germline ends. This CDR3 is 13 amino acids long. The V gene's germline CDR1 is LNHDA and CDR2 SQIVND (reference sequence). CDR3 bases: TGTGCCAGTAGTAGAGACACAAACTATGGCTACACCTTC. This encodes CASSRDTNYGYTF.

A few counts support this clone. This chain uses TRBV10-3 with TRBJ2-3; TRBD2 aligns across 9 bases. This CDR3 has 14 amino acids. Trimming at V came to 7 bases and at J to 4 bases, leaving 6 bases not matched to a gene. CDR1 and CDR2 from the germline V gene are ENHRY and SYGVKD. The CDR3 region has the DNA TGTGCCATCACCTGGACTAGCGCGTCAGATACGCAGTATTTT. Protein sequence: CAITWTSASDTQYF.

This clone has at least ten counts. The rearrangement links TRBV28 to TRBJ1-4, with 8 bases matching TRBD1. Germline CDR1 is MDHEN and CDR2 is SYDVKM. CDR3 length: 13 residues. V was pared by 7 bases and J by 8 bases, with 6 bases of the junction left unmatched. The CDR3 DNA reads TGTGCCAGCACAGGACAGGGTCGAGAAAAACTGTTTTTT. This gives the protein CASTGQGREKLFF. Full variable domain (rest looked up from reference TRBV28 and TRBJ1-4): DVKVTQSSRYLVKRTGEKVFLECVQDMDHENMFWYRQDPGLGLRLIYFSYDVKMKEKGDIPEGYSVSREKKERFSLILESASTNQTSMYLCASTGQGREKLFFGSGTQLSVL.

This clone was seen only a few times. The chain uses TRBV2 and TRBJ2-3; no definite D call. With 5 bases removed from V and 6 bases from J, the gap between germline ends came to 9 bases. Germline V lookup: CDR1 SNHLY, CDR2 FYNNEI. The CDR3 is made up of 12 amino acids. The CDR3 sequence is CASSLSPDTQYF. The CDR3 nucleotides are TGTGCCAGCAGTCTTTCCCCCGATACGCAGTATTTT.

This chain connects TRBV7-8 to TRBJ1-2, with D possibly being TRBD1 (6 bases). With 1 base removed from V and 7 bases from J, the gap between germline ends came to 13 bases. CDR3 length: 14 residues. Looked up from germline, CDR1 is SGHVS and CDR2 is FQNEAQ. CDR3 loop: CASSLVEQGLGYTF. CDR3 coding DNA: TGTGCCAGCAGCTTAGTGGAGCAGGGGCTTGGCTACACCTTC.

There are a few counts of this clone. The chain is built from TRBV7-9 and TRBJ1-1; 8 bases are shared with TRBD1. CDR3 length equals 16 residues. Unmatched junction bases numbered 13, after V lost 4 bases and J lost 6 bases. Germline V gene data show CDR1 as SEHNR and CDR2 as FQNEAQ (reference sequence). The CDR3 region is CASSSGGRVEMAEAFF. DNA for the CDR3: TGTGCCAGCAGCTCAGGGGGCAGGGTGGAAATGGCTGAAGCTTTCTTT.

In DNA, the CDR3 is TGTGCCAGCAGTTCACTAGCGGGGGCCGGAGATACGCAGTATTTT. Protein sequence: CASSSLAGAGDTQYF. This chain joins TRBV7-3 and TRBJ2-3; 11 bases agree with TRBD2. The CDR3 extends over 15 amino acids. After removal of 6 bases from V and 5 bases from J, the junction contained 7 bases not matched to a gene. Germline loops: CDR1 SGHTA, CDR2 FQGTGA.

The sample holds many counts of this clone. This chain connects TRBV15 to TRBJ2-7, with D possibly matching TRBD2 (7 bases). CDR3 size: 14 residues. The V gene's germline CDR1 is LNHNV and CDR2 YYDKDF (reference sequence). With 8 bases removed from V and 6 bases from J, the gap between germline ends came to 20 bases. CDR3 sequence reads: CATRSGGPLLEQYF. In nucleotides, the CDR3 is TGTGCCACCCGTTCGGGGGGCCCTCTCCTCGAGCAGTACTTC. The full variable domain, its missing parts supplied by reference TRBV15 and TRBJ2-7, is DAMVIQNPRYQVTQFGKPVTLSCSQTLNHNVMYWYQQKSSQAPKLLFHYYDKDFNNEADTPDNFQSRRPNTSFCFLDIRSPGLGDTAMYLCATRSGGPLLEQYFGPGTRLTVT.

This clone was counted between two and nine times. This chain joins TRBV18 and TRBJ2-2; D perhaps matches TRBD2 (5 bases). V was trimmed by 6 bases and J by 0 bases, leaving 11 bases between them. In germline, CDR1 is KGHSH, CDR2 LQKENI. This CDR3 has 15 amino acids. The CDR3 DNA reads TGTGCCAGCTCCCCTTCACTAGCGAACACCGGGGAGCTGTTTTTT. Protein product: CASSPSLANTGELFF.

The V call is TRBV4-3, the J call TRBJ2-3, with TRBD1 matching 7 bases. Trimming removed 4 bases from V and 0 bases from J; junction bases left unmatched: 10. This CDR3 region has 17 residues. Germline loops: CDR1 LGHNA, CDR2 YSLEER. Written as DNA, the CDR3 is TGCGCCAGCAGCCGCCTCTGGGGGACAGCCAGCACAGATACGCAGTATTTT. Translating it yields CASSRLWGTASTDTQYF.